Shown below are 31 T cell receptor beta chains from a single sample sequenced in a study of cytomegalovirus exposure and HLA in healthy donors. Assay used: immunoSEQ multiplex PCR; TCRdb lists only in-frame clones, some missing. The repertoire holds 150,000 to 200,000 clones, with roughly nine tenths as singletons. Sequenced sample: PBMCs. These receptors came from a young woman in good health and CMV-seronegative.

The gene calls are TRBV10-1 and TRBJ1-2, with D perhaps TRBD1 (5 bases). The V and J ends lost 7 bases and 6 bases respectively, with 15 bases between them. The CDR3 spans 13 residues. Per the germline V gene, CDR1 is WNHNN and CDR2 is SYGVQD (reference sequence). Here the CDR3 DNA reads TGCGCCAGCAACCGGCCAGGGCCAGATGGCTACACCTTC. It codes for CASNRPGPDGYTF.

The chain is built from TRBV28 and TRBJ1-1, with D possibly matching TRBD1 (6 bases). The ends were cut back, 3 bases at V and 10 bases at J, with 15 bases in the middle. This CDR3 region has 13 residues. Germline CDR1 reads MDHEN; CDR2 reads SYDVKM. The CDR3 sequence: CASSFGVGGRAFF. In nucleotides, the CDR3 is TGTGCCAGCAGTTTCGGGGTGGGGGGCCGAGCTTTCTTT.

The genes are TRBV10-3 and TRBJ2-1; 8 nucleotides align to TRBD2. Looked up from germline, CDR1 is ENHRY and CDR2 is SYGVKD. The CDR3 runs to 14 residues. V gave up 8 bases and J gave up 2 bases; unmatched junction bases: 5. CDR3 loop: CAIGSGIAYNEQFF. Written as DNA, the CDR3 is TGTGCCATCGGTAGCGGGATAGCCTACAATGAGCAGTTCTTC.

This clone was seen ten or more times. The chain uses TRBV6-4 and TRBJ2-3, with TRBD2 matching 9 bases. This CDR3 spans 14 amino acids. Germline CDR1 is MRHNA and CDR2 is SNTAGT. V shed 3 bases and J 4 bases; nucleotides not matched to a gene: 2. The CDR3 loop is CASSERGGPDTQYF. The CDR3 bases are TGTGCCAGCAGTGAGCGGGGGGGCCCAGATACGCAGTATTTT.

The gene calls are TRBV9 and TRBJ2-2; TRBD1 aligns across 7 bases. Germline V CDR1 and CDR2: SGDLS, YYNGEE. The trim removed 0 bases at V and 6 bases at J, leaving 5 bases unmatched. This CDR3 comprises 15 residues. CDR3 in amino acids: CASSVGGRGSGELFF. CDR3 in DNA: TGTGCCAGCAGCGTAGGCGGCAGGGGGTCCGGGGAGCTGTTTTTT.

This chain connects TRBV27 to TRBJ2-7; weak D call: TRBD2 (5 bases). The ends were cut back, 3 bases at V and 4 bases at J, with 19 bases in the middle. This CDR3 is 16 amino acids long. The germline V gene encodes CDR1 MNHEY and CDR2 SMNVEV (reference sequence). The CDR3 DNA sequence: TGTGCCAGCAGTTTGCAACCAGCGGACCTGTTGTACGAGCAGTACTTC. Encoded protein: CASSLQPADLLYEQYF.

The chain couples TRBV5-4 to TRBJ2-6, with D unresolved. Germline V gives CDR1 SGHNT, CDR2 YYREEE (reference sequence). V gave up 2 bases and J gave up 4 bases, with 4 bases separating them. The CDR3 loop spans 13 amino acids. The CDR3: CASSLFGANVLTF. For the CDR3, the DNA is TGTGCCAGCAGCTTATTCGGGGCCAACGTCCTGACTTTC. The full variable domain, in which reference TRBV5-4 and TRBJ2-6 provide the parts outside the CDR3, is ETGVTQSPTHLIKTRGQQVTLRCSSQSGHNTVSWYQQALGQGPQFIFQYYREEENGRGNFPPRFSGLQFPNYSSELNVNALELDDSALYLCASSLFGANVLTFGAGSRLTVL.

This clone was recorded once. This chain joins TRBV4-3 and TRBJ2-1; D is ambiguous. The CDR3 length is 12 residues. Germline lookup yields CDR1 LGHNA and CDR2 YSLEER. V was pared by 2 bases and J by 7 bases, with 6 bases between. CDR3 DNA: TGCGCCAGCAGCCAAACTATGAATGAGCAGTTCTTC. It is translated as CASSQTMNEQFF.

The chain recombines TRBV6-6 with TRBJ2-7; TRBD1 matches at 9 bases. There are 14 residues in the CDR3. Germline V gene lookup returns CDR1 MNHNY and CDR2 SVGAGI (reference sequence). With 5 bases clipped from V and 2 bases from J, the junction kept 4 bases outside the gene matches. The CDR3 here is CASSTRQGAYEQYF. In nucleotides, the CDR3 is TGTGCCAGCAGTACCAGACAGGGGGCCTACGAGCAGTACTTC.

The chain links TRBV12-5 to TRBJ1-1, with a weak D call TRBD1 (5 bases). Germline values: CDR1 LGHNT, CDR2 FRNRAP. Between the trimmed V and J ends, which lost 0 bases and 8 bases, there was a span of 19 bases. This CDR3 has 16 residues. CDR3 protein: CASGLVPPGGTVEAFF. CDR3 DNA sequence: TGTGCTAGTGGTTTGGTTCCCCCAGGAGGGACGGTGGAAGCTTTCTTT.

The chain carries TRBV11-2 and TRBJ1-5; D remains unclear. V shed 3 bases and J shed 7 bases, with 10 bases lying between them. The V gene's germline CDR1 is SGHAT and CDR2 FQNNGV. The CDR3 spans 13 residues. CDR3 bases: TGTGCCAGCAGCTTTATAGGAGGGCAGCCCCAGCATTTT. It encodes CASSFIGGQPQHF.

V usage is TRBV11-2 and J usage is TRBJ2-7; 7 positions match TRBD1. CDR3 length equals 13 residues. The trim removed 1 base at V and 6 bases at J, leaving 3 bases unmatched. Germline CDR1 and CDR2: SGHAT and FQNNGV. The DNA for the CDR3 is TGTGCCAGCAGCTTAGGACAGGGTGGCGAGCAGTACTTC. Protein product: CASSLGQGGEQYF.

The V call is TRBV7-3, the J call TRBJ1-3, with D perhaps TRBD1 (6 bases). The V end lost 3 bases, the J end lost 1 base, and 7 bases lay between the germline ends. CDR1 and CDR2 from the germline V gene are SGHTA and FQGTGA. This CDR3 has 14 residues. The CDR3 region is CASSLGTSGNTIYF. CDR3 DNA: TGTGCCAGCAGCTTGGGGACATCTGGAAACACCATATATTTT.

The rearrangement joins TRBV5-4 to TRBJ2-5; no clear D gene. With 7 bases removed from V and 5 bases from J, the gap between germline ends came to 18 bases. CDR1 and CDR2 (germline): SGHNT, YYREEE (reference sequence). The CDR3 totals 14 residues. The CDR3 region is CASAPLGEWETQYF. For the CDR3, the DNA is TGTGCCAGCGCACCTCTTGGGGAATGGGAGACCCAGTACTTC.

The V and J genes are TRBV7-8 and TRBJ2-3; 11 bases match TRBD2. Germline CDR1 SGHVS, CDR2 FQNEAQ. The CDR3 spans 18 residues. The V segment lost 1 base and the J segment 0 bases; nucleotides outside the gene matches: 6. CDR3 amino acids: CASSLVGTSGTSTDTQYF. CDR3 bases: TGTGCCAGCAGCTTAGTAGGGACTAGCGGAACTAGCACAGATACGCAGTATTTT.

The sample holds a few counts of this clone. The chain recombines TRBV5-6 with TRBJ1-2; D uncertain. Trimming cost V 2 bases and J 3 bases, with 8 bases left between them. CDR1 is SGHDT and CDR2 is YYEEEE in the germline V gene. This CDR3 comprises 13 residues. This chain's CDR3 is CASSLGGYYGYTF. CDR3 in DNA: TGTGCCAGCAGCTTAGGCGGATACTATGGCTACACCTTC.

The V and J genes are TRBV25-1 and TRBJ2-3; D call uncertain. The germline CDR1 and CDR2 sequences are MGHDK and SYGVNS. The CDR3 covers 12 residues. Between the trimmed V and J ends, which lost 2 bases and 4 bases, there was a span of 4 bases. DNA of the CDR3: TGTGCCAGCAGTGAAATCGCAGATACGCAGTATTTT. Its protein is CASSEIADTQYF.

CDR3 amino acids: CASSDRGDGDTQYF. As DNA, the CDR3 is TGTGCCAGCAGTGATCGGGGGGACGGAGATACGCAGTATTTT. The chain uses TRBV6-1 and TRBJ2-3, with 7 bases fitting TRBD2. This CDR3 is built from 14 residues. V lost 3 bases and J lost 5; bases outside the gene matches: 5. Per germline, CDR1 MNHNS and CDR2 SASEGT.

The chain has TRBV27 and TRBJ2-3; 15 bases align to TRBD2. There are 18 residues in the CDR3. The germline CDR1 and CDR2 sequences are MNHEY and SMNVEV (reference sequence). J was trimmed by 1 base and V by 5 bases; bases with no gene match: 7. The CDR3 loop is CASSTGTSGRYGTDTQYF. CDR3 bases: TGTGCCAGCAGTACCGGGACTAGCGGGAGGTATGGCACAGATACGCAGTATTTT.

The chain combines TRBV19 with TRBJ1-6; D is undetermined. The CDR3 covers 15 residues. V shed 0 bases and J shed 7 bases, with 10 bases lying between them. CDR1 is LNHDA, CDR2 SQIVND, per germline (reference sequence). The CDR3 bases are TGTGCCAGTAGTATAGAGGCGGACTTGAATTCACCCCTCCACTTT. Its protein product is CASSIEADLNSPLHF.

This sequence joins TRBV4-1 and TRBJ1-2; 7 bases are a match to TRBD1. The germline V gene encodes CDR1 MGHRA and CDR2 YSYEKL. V lost 1 base to trimming and J lost 7 bases; unmatched junction nucleotides: 15. This CDR3 comprises 17 residues. CDR3 sequence reads: CASSQARGLEGAGGYTF. The CDR3 DNA reads as TGCGCCAGCAGCCAAGCGCGTGGCCTCGAGGGGGCCGGTGGCTACACCTTC.

The chain uses TRBV7-8 and TRBJ1-5, with D unclear. CDR1 and CDR2 from the germline V gene are SGHVS and FQNEAQ. Trimming stripped 5 bases from V and 0 bases from J, with 14 bases between. The CDR3 consists of 16 residues. The CDR3 nucleotides are TGTGCCAGCAGCCCCGGTGCGCCGAATAGCAATCAGCCCCAGCATTTT. Amino acids: CASSPGAPNSNQPQHF.

The gene calls are TRBV9 and TRBJ2-7; 7 bases align to TRBD1. Germline assignment: CDR1 SGDLS and CDR2 YYNGEE. This CDR3 has 14 residues. J lost 3 bases, V lost 4 bases, and 7 bases had no gene match. CDR3 bases: TGTGCCAGCAGCCCTCAGGGACAGCTCTACGAGCAGTACTTC. Protein: CASSPQGQLYEQYF.

This sequence joins TRBV27 and TRBJ2-7, with D possibly being TRBD2 (6 bases). Germline values: CDR1 MNHEY, CDR2 SMNVEV (reference sequence). The V gene lost 2 bases and the J gene lost 2 bases, with 13 bases spanning the gap. This CDR3 region has 15 residues. CDR3 bases: TGTGCCAGCAGTTTAGGGGGAGGTGGGGCCTACGAGCAGTACTTC. Encoded protein: CASSLGGGGAYEQYF.

In its sample, this clone was seen many times. The chain carries TRBV19 and TRBJ1-1; 10 nucleotides match TRBD1. Per the germline V gene, CDR1 is LNHDA and CDR2 is SQIVND (reference sequence). The CDR3 runs to 15 residues. The junction had 7 bases not matched to a gene; V was cut back by 8 bases and J by 1 base. The CDR3 spells CASFDRGRGNTEAFF. The CDR3 region has the DNA TGTGCCAGTTTTGACAGGGGGCGCGGGAACACTGAAGCTTTCTTT.

In its sample, this clone was seen once. V and J are TRBV27 and TRBJ2-4, with TRBD1 matching 10 bases. V lost 0 bases and J lost 8; bases outside the gene matches: 10. The CDR3 is 17 amino acids. Germline loops: CDR1 MNHEY, CDR2 SMNVEV (reference sequence). For the CDR3, the DNA is TGTGCCAGCAGTTTATCGGGGAGGACAGGGGGTAGAGACATTCAGTACTTC. Translated: CASSLSGRTGGRDIQYF.

In its sample, this clone was seen a few times. V is TRBV5-1 and J is TRBJ1-1; TRBD1 aligns across 12 bases. Germline lookup yields CDR1 SGHRS and CDR2 YFSETQ. J was trimmed by 6 bases and V by 0 bases; bases with no gene match: 9. The CDR3 extends over 17 amino acids. The CDR3 here is CASSLDGTGGAHAEAFF. CDR3 nucleotide sequence: TGCGCCAGCAGCTTGGACGGGACAGGGGGCGCACATGCTGAAGCTTTCTTT.

The gene calls are TRBV4-2 and TRBJ1-5; the D gene is possibly TRBD1 (6 bases). The CDR3 is 15 amino acids. Trimming shortened V by 4 bases and J by 3 bases, and 13 bases separated the two germline ends. Germline assignment: CDR1 LGHNA and CDR2 YNFKEQ. The CDR3 bases are TGTGCCAGCAGCCTAACTACAGGGAACAATCAGCCCCAGCATTTT. This encodes CASSLTTGNNQPQHF.

This chain's CDR3 is CASSLTSSGGYTEAFF. CDR3 coding DNA: TGCGCCAGCAGCTTGACCTCATCAGGGGGGTACACTGAAGCTTTCTTT. V gene TRBV5-1 combines with J gene TRBJ1-1, with 7 bases fitting TRBD1. The CDR3 is 16 amino acids. Looked up from germline, CDR1 is SGHRS and CDR2 is YFSETQ. The V and J ends lost 1 base and 3 bases, in that order; junction bases with no gene match: 9.

The chain recombines TRBV28 with TRBJ1-5; D uncertain. Trimming left V 6 bases short and J 2 bases short, with 11 bases between. CDR3 length equals 14 residues. CDR1 MDHEN and CDR2 SYDVKM come from the germline V gene. The CDR3 bases are TGTGCCAGCAGCCCCGGACGAGGCAATCAGCCCCAGCATTTT. Protein: CASSPGRGNQPQHF. Complete variable domain (other parts from reference TRBV28 and TRBJ1-5): DVKVTQSSRYLVKRTGEKVFLECVQDMDHENMFWYRQDPGLGLRLIYFSYDVKMKEKGDIPEGYSVSREKKERFSLILESASTNQTSMYLCASSPGRGNQPQHFGDGTRLSIL.

The genes are TRBV19 and TRBJ2-3; 9 positions agree with TRBD2. Losses at the gene ends were 3 bases for V and 5 bases for J; bases not matched to a gene: 3. Germline V gene data show CDR1 as LNHDA and CDR2 as SQIVND (reference sequence). The CDR3 is 14 residues long. The DNA of the CDR3 is TGTGCCAGTAGTATTCGGACTAGCGTAGATACGCAGTATTTT. It yields the protein CASSIRTSVDTQYF.